This T cell receptor (beta chain) was sequenced in a study of blood T cell repertoires in COVID-19. Overall study: The origin of the acute and convalescent COVID-19 samples was the United States, Italy and Spain.

Clones were read by immunoSEQ multiplex PCR, and TCRdb kept only the in-frame ones, dropping some. The sample lists some 390,000 clones; more than 70% were seen once. This CDR3 comprises 11 residues. The V gene end was trimmed by 11 bases and the J gene end by 6 bases; junction bases not matched to a gene: 4. The Seattle patients joined while their infection was active and were tracked longitudinally afterward. V gene TRBV12-3 or TRBV12-4 combines with J gene TRBJ2-3; 8 bases line up with TRBD2. Sequencing input: peripheral blood. This receptor was obtained from a woman in her sixties or seventies with COVID-19, enrolled during active disease. The CDR3 spells CAPSGGDTQYF. The CDR3 DNA reads TGTGCCCCATCGGGGGGGGATACGCAGTATTTT.